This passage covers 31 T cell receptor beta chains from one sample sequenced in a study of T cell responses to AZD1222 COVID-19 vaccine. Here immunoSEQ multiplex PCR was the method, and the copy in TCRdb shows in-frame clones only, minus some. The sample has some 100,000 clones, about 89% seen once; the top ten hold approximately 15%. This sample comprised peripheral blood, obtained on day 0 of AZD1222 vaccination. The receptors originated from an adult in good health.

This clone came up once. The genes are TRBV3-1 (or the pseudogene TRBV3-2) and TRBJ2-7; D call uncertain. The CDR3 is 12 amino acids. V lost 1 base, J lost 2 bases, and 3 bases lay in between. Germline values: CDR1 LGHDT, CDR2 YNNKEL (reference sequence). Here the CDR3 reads CASSQGAYEQYF. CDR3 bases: TGTGCCAGCAGCCAAGGGGCCTACGAGCAGTACTTC.

CDR3 sequence (DNA): TGTGCCAGCAGTAGGGTCCAGTGGGAGACCCAGTACTTC. Its translation: CASSRVQWETQYF. This chain connects TRBV2 to TRBJ2-5, with D hard to call. There are 13 residues in the CDR3. V dropped 5 bases and J dropped 5 bases, with 12 bases sitting between them. Germline CDR1 and CDR2: SNHLY and FYNNEI.

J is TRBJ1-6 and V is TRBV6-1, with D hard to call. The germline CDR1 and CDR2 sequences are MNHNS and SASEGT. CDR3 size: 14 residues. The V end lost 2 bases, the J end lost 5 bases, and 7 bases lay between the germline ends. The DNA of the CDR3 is TGTGCCAGCAGTGAACCTGCGGATAATTCACCCCTCCACTTT. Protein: CASSEPADNSPLHF.

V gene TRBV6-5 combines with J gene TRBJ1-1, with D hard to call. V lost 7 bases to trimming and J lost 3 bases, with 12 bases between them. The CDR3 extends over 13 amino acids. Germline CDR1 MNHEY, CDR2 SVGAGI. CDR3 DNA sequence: TGTGCCAGCACCCCGCGAATGGACACTGAAGCTTTCTTT. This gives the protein CASTPRMDTEAFF.

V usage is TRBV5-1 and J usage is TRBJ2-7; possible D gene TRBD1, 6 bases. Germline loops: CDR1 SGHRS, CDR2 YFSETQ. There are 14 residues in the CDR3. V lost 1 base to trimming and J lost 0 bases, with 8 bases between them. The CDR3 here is CASSLRGHSYEQYF. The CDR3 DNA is TGCGCCAGCAGCTTGAGGGGACACTCCTACGAGCAGTACTTC.

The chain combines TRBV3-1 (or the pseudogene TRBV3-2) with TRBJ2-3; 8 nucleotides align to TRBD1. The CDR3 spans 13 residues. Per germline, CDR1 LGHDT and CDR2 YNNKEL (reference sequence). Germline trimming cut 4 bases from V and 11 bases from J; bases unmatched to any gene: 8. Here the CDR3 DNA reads TGTGCCAGCAGCCGGTCCAGGACAGGGCGGCAGTATTTT. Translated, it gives CASSRSRTGRQYF.

The CDR3 reads CASSIYGRDQPQHF. DNA for the CDR3: TGTGCCAGTAGTATATACGGCAGGGATCAGCCCCAGCATTTT. The chain is built from TRBV19 and TRBJ1-5, with D perhaps matching TRBD1 (5 bases). The V end was cut by 2 bases, the J end by 5 bases, with 10 bases between. Germline V gene lookup returns CDR1 LNHDA and CDR2 SQIVND (reference sequence). The CDR3 extends over 14 amino acids. Together with reference TRBV19 and TRBJ1-5, the CDR3 gives the full variable domain: DGGITQSPKYLFRKEGQNVTLSCEQNLNHDAMYWYRQDPGQGLRLIYYSQIVNDFQKGDIAEGYSVSREKKESFPLTVTSAQKNPTAFYLCASSIYGRDQPQHFGDGTRLSIL.

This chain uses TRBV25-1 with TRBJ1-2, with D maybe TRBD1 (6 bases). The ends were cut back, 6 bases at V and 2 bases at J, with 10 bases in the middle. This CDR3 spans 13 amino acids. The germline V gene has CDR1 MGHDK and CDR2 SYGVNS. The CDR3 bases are TGTGCCAGCAGCGAGGGACACAACTATGGCTACACCTTC. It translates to CASSEGHNYGYTF.

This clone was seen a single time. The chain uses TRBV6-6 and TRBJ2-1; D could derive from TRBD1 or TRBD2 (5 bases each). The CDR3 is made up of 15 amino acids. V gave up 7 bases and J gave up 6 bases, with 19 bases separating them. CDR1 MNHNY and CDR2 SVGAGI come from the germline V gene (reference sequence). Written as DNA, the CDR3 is TGTGCCAGCACCTTAAGGGACGAGGGCGTCAATGAGCAGTTCTTC. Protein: CASTLRDEGVNEQFF.

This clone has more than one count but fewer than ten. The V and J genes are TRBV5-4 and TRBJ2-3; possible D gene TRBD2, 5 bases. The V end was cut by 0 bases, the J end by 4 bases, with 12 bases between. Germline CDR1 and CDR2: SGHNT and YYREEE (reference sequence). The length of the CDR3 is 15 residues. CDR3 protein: CASSLDRGKADTQYF. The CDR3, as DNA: TGTGCCAGCAGCTTGGATCGGGGTAAGGCAGATACGCAGTATTTT.

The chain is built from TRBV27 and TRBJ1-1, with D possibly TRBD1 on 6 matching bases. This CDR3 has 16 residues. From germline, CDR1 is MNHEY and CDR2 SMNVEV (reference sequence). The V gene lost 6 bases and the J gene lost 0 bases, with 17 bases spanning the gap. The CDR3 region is CASSQNSGAMNTEAFF. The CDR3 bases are TGTGCCAGCAGCCAGAATTCAGGGGCGATGAACACTGAAGCTTTCTTT.

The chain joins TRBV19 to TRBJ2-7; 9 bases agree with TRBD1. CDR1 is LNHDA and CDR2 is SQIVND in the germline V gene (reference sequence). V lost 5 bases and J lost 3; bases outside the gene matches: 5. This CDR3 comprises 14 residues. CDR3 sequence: CASSLGQGNYEQYF. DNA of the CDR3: TGTGCCAGTAGTCTGGGACAGGGTAACTACGAGCAGTACTTC.

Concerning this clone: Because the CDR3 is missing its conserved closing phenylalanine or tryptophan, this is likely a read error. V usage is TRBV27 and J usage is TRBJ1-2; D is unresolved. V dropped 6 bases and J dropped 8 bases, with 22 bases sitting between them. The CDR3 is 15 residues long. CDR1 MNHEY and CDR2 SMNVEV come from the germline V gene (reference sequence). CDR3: CASRPDGLSYGGYTL. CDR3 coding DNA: TGTGCCAGCAGGCCGGACGGCTTATCTTATGGGGGCTACACCCTC.

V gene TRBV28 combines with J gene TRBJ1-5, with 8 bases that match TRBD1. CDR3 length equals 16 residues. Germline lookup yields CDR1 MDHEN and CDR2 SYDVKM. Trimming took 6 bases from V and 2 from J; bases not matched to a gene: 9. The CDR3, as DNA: TGTGCCAGCAGCCTCCGGACAGGGCAGGGCAATCAGCCCCAGCATTTT. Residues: CASSLRTGQGNQPQHF.

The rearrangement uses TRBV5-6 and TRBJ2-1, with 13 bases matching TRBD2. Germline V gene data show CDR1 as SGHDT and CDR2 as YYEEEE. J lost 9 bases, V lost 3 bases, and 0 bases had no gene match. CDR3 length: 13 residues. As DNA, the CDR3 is TGTGCCAGCAGCTGGACTAGCGGGAGTGAGCAGTTCTTC. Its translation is CASSWTSGSEQFF. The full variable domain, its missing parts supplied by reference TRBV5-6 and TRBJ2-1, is DAGVTQSPTHLIKTRGQQVTLRCSPKSGHDTVSWYQQALGQGPQFIFQYYEEEERQRGNFPDRFSGHQFPNYSSELNVNALLLGDSALYLCASSWTSGSEQFFGPGTRLTVL.

Here the CDR3 reads CASSVSDPGAYEQYF. Written as DNA, the CDR3 is TGTGCCAGCAGCGTTAGCGACCCCGGGGCCTACGAGCAGTACTTC. The chain employs TRBV7-9 and TRBJ2-7, with D possibly TRBD2 on 5 matching bases. The CDR3 covers 15 residues. The V gene's germline CDR1 is SEHNR and CDR2 FQNEAQ (reference sequence). V lost 5 bases and J 2 bases, leaving 16 bases between the germline ends.

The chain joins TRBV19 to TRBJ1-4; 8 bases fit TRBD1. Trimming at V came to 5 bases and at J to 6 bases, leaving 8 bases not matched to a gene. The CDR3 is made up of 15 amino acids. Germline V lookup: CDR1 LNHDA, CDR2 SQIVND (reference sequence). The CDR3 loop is CASSALTGVDEKLFF. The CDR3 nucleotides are TGTGCCAGTAGTGCCCTGACAGGGGTTGATGAAAAACTGTTTTTT.

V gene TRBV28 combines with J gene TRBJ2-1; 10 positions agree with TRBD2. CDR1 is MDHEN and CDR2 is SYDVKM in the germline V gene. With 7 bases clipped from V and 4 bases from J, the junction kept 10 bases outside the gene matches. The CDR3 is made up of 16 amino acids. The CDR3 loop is CASNEPGTSVYNEQFF. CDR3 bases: TGTGCCAGCAACGAACCCGGGACTAGCGTTTACAATGAGCAGTTCTTC.

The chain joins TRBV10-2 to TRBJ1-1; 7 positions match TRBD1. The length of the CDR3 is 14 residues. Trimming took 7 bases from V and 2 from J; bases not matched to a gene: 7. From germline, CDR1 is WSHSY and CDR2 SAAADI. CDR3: CASKTTGQNTEAFF. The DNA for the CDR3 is TGCGCCAGCAAGACGACAGGGCAAAACACTGAAGCTTTCTTT.

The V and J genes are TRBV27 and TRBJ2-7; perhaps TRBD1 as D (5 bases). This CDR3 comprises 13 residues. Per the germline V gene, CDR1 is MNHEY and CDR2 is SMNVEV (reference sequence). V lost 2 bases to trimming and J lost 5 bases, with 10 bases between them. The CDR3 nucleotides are TGTGCCAGCAGTTTAGGTGGGGCCGACGAGCAGTACTTC. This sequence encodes CASSLGGADEQYF.

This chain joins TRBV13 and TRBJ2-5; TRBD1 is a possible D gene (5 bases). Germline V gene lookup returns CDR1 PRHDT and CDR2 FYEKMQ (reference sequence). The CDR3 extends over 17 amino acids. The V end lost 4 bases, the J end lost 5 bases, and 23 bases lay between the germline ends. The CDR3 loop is CASSSAHSLRDEETQYF. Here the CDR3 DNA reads TGTGCCAGCAGCTCCGCTCACAGTCTCAGGGATGAGGAGACCCAGTACTTC.

The CDR3 loop is CAWSGFGQGAYEQYF. CDR3 bases: TGTGCCTGGAGCGGTTTTGGCCAGGGGGCCTACGAGCAGTACTTC. The chain carries TRBV30 and TRBJ2-7, with 7 nucleotides matching TRBD1. The ends lost 3 bases at V and 2 bases at J; junction bases unmatched: 10. The CDR3 sequence is 15 residues long. Germline CDR1 reads GTSNPN; CDR2 reads SVGIG (reference sequence).

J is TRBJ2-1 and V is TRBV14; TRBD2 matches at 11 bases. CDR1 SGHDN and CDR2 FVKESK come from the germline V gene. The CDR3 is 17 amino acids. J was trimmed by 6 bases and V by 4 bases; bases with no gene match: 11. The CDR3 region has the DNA TGTGCCAGCAGCCGGGTACCGGGACTAGCGGTGGGCAATGAGCAGTTCTTC. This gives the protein CASSRVPGLAVGNEQFF.

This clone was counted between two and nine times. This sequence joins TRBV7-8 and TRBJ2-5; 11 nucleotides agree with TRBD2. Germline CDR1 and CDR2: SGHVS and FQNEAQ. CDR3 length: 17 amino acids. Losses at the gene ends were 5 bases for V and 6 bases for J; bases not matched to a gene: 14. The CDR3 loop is CASSAPLTSGGMKTQYF. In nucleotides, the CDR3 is TGTGCCAGCAGCGCACCCCTAACTAGCGGGGGAATGAAGACCCAGTACTTC.

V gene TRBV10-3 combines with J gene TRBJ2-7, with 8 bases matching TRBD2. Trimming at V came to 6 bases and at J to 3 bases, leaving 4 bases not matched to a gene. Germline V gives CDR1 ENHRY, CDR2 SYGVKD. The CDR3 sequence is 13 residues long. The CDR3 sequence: CAISSGRIYEQYF. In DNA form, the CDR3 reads TGTGCCATCAGCAGCGGGAGAATCTACGAGCAGTACTTC.

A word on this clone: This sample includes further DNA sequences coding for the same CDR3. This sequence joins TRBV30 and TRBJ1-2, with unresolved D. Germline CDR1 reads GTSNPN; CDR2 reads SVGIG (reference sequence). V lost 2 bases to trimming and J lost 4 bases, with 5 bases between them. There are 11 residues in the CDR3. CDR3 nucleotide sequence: TGTGCCTGGAGTCCAGTCTATGGCTACACCTTC. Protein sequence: CAWSPVYGYTF.

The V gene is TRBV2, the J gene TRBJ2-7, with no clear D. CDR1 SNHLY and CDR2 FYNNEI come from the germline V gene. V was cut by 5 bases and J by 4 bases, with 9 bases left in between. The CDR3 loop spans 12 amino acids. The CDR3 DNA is TGTGCCAGCAGTCTCGATCATTACGAGCAGTACTTC. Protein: CASSLDHYEQYF. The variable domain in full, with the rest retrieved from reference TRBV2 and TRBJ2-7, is EPEVTQTPSHQVTQMGQEVILRCVPISNHLYFYWYRQILGQKVEFLVSFYNNEISEKSEIFDDQFSVERPDGSNFTLKIRSTKLEDSAMYFCASSLDHYEQYFGPGTRLTVT.

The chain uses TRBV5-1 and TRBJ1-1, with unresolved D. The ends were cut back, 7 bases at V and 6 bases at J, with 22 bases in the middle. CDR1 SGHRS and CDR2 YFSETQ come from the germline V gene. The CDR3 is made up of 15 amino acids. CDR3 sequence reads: CASRDGPGYTSEAFF. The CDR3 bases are TGCGCCAGCCGAGATGGGCCGGGGTACACTTCTGAAGCTTTCTTT.

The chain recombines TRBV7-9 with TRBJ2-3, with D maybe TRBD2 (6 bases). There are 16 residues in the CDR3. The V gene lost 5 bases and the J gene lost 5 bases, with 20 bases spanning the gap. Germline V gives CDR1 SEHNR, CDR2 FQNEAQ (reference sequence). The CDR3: CASSTSPSLSQDTQYF. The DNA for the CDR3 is TGTGCCAGCAGCACTAGCCCCTCTCTCTCTCAAGATACGCAGTATTTT.

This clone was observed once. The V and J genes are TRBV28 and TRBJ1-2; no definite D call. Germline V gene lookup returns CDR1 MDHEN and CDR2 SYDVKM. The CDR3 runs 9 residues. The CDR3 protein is CAVDYGYTF. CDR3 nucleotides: TGTGCTGTCGACTATGGCTACACCTTC.

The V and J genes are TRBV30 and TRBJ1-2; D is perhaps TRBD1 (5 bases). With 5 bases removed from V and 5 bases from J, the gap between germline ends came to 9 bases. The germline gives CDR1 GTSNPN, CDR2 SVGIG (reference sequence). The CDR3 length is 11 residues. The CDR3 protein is CAWDKGYGYTF. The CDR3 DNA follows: TGTGCCTGGGACAAGGGGTATGGCTACACCTTC. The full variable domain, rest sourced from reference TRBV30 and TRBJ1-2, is SQTIHQWPATLVQPVGSPLSLECTVEGTSNPNLYWYRQAAGRGLQLLFYSVGIGQISSEVPQNLSASRPQDRQFILSSKKLLLSDSGFYLCAWDKGYGYTFGSGTRLTVV.